Reported below is one T cell receptor (beta chain). Its specific antigen is unknown. Base qualities are not recorded, but no much larger clone differs from it by a single base. At the junction V is shortened by 4 bases and J by 9 bases, with 16 bases in between. The germline V gene (reference sequence) sets CDR1 to LNHDA and CDR2 to SQIVND. The CDR3 holds 14 amino acids from the cysteine to the phenylalanine. Only the CDR3 DNA stays, 42 bases, in frame from base 1. TCRdb shows the sequencer as Illumina NovaSeq 6000. cDNA libraries for TCRalpha and TCRbeta were prepared by 5'RACE using constant-segment primers, with sample barcodes and unique molecular identifiers added. Trizol reagent was used to extract RNA from every sample. Amplification of the libraries took two PCR steps, and the second step added a second sample barcode plus Illumina TruSeq adapters. Sequencing of libraries was performed on an Illumina NovaSeq with 2 x 150 bp paired-end reads. As for how the authors treated the data: Reads were demultiplexed and collapsed into UMI-guided consensus sequences with migec v1.2.7. Using mixcr v2.1.11, UMI consensuses were aligned to TRA and TRB V and J templates and then assembled into clonotypes. A clonotype was counted as expanded or contracted only if both edgeR and NoisET called the change significant, with noise models trained on biological replicates. For edgeR calls, the thresholds were a false discovery rate-adjusted p below 0.01 and a log2 fold-change of 1. As an exploratory analysis of dynamics, max-normalized trajectories of the 1000 most abundant clonotypes were examined with PCA combined with hierarchical clustering. Each responding clone was given a CD4 or CD8 phenotype based on the CD4+ and CD8+ repertoires, which had been sequenced separately. TCRdb reworked the public reads: Q25 trimming with fastp, MiXCR clone assembly, productive beta chains retained. Each CDR3 protein gets just one entry, which takes the most common genes and DNA from the rows behind it. These V and J calls rely on TCRdb rather than the paper's analysis. The sample table holds just under 350,000 distinct CDR3 sequences, of which 13% were seen once. The ten largest clonotypes hold over 20% of the sample.

The data were taken from a study of T-cell memory formation after mild COVID-19 (dated by TCRdb to about 2021). As for the study more broadly: TCR sequence clusters from the two donors were found to be largely donor specific. Longitudinal TCRalpha and TCRbeta repertoire sequencing tracked T-cell clones expanding and contracting after mild COVID-19 in two donors. The cohort was made up of two young adult volunteers, one female and one male, who were previously healthy. Beyond this particular receptor, the publication reports: The study covered only a couple of mild cases, and larger cohorts including severe cases with pre-infection samples were considered necessary. Contracting CD4+ clones appeared mostly in the CM and EM memory subsets, whereas CD8+ clones were enriched in EMRA. The second-wave clones that peaked on day 37 were not confirmed to be SARS-CoV-2 specific. Clones that contracted from day 15 to 85 showed balanced CD4/CD8 phenotypes, whereas a second wave of clones that expanded from day 15 to 37 leaned towards CD4+. Some responding clones were found in pre-infection memory, which suggests that pre-existing cross-reactive memory T cells took part in the SARS-CoV-2 response.

PBMCs were isolated by Ficoll-Paque density gradient centrifugation. Sequencing was carried out using PBMCs or a T cell subset sorted from them (not recorded which). Recombination linked TRBV19 to TRBJ2-1, with the D gene too uncertain to name. The receptor comes from a man younger than 35 who had mild COVID-19 (a few samples of this study predate the infection). The sample titles of this study are shuffled in the database, so cell type and time point are left out; the donor was told from shared clones. The CDR3 reads CASSTRAGEVEQFF. The base sequence is TGTGCCAGTAGTACCCGGGCCGGAGAGGTTGAGCAGTTCTTC.